A selection of T cell receptor beta chains follows, all from one sample in a study of T cell responses to AZD1222 COVID-19 vaccine. Assay: immunoSEQ multiplex PCR; the TCRdb copy retains only in-frame clones and omits some. This table holds about 49,000 clones, more than 60% found once. Source: peripheral blood, taken on day 0 of MenACWY control vaccination. These receptors came from an adult in good health. The CDR3 runs from the conserved cysteine through the conserved F or W.

V gene	J gene	CDR3 protein
TRBV11-2	TRBJ1-4	CASSWRAGEKLFF
TRBV11-2	TRBJ2-3	CASSLVGGGGTDTQYF
TRBV11-2	TRBJ2-5	CASSLAPGLADGATQYF
TRBV3-1/TRBV3-2	TRBJ2-3	CASSQSTDTQYF
TRBV9	TRBJ2-1	CASSPGGGPSSYNEQFF
TRBV29-1	TRBJ1-3	CSVRQGRNTIYF
TRBV11-2	TRBJ1-1	CASSLTGSRGEAFF
TRBV5-1	TRBJ2-7	CASSLDAHSYEQYF
TRBV11-2	TRBJ1-5	CASSPFPSNQPQHF
TRBV11-2	TRBJ2-2	CASSLGGLQGPAIPGELFF
TRBV29-1	TRBJ2-1	CSVRRQVDALDEQFF